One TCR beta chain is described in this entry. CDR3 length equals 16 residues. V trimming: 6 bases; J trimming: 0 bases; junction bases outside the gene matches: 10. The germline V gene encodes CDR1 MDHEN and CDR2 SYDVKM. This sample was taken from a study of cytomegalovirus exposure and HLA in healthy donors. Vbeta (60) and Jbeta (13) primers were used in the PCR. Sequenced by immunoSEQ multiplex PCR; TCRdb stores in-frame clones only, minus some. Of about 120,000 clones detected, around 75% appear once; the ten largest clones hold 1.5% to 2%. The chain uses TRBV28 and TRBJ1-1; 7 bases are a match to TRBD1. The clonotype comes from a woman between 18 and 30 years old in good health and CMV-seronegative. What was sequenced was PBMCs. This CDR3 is CASSSGTDNLNTEAFF. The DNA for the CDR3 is TGTGCCAGCAGCTCAGGGACAGATAACTTGAACACTGAAGCTTTCTTT. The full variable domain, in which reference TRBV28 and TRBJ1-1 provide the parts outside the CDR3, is DVKVTQSSRYLVKRTGEKVFLECVQDMDHENMFWYRQDPGLGLRLIYFSYDVKMKEKGDIPEGYSVSREKKERFSLILESASTNQTSMYLCASSSGTDNLNTEAFFGQGTRLTVV.